This TCR beta chain is drawn from a study of cytotoxic CD8 clonotypes in ibrutinib-treated CLL. Study as a whole: Productive templates per sample averaged roughly 250,000; productive rearrangements, approximately 96,000. Study results and caveats: Clonality at baseline surpassed age-matched healthy donors and tracked circulating CD8+ T-cell counts. Contraction or stability on treatment characterized the public clonotypes, which were uncommon.

TCRdb's copy holds only in-frame clones and misses some; the assay was immunoSEQ multiplex PCR. Of hundreds of thousands of clones listed, around four fifths are singletons. The germline V gene encodes CDR1 ENHRY and CDR2 SYGVKD. The length of the CDR3 is 17 residues. The ends lost 10 bases at V and 2 bases at J; junction bases unmatched: 11. Points on this clone: The antigen is not known.

The material sequenced was PBMCs, taken before ibrutinib treatment. This clonotype was sampled from a human donor with chronic lymphocytic leukemia. The V and J genes are TRBV10-3 and TRBJ2-1; TRBD2 matches at 13 bases. As DNA, the CDR3 is TGTGCCACAACTCGGACTAGCGGGAGTGCCCCCTACAATGAGCAGTTCTTC. Translating it yields CATTRTSGSAPYNEQFF.